The present T cell receptor beta chain was sequenced within a study of T cells in Graves' hyperthyroidism and ophthalmopathy. TCR beta CDR3 regions were amplified from RNA transcripts. HTBI primers drove first-round RT-PCR of the TCR CDR3. TCRdb analysed the multiplex PCR reads with MiXCR anew, one entry per CDR3 protein. The profile shows more than 500,000 distinct CDR3 sequences, about 14% of them singletons. At least ten counts were recorded for this clonotype. Trimming took 4 bases from V and 6 from J, leaving 12 bases between them. Germline V lookup: CDR1 DFQATT, CDR2 SNEGSKA (reference sequence). The length of the CDR3 is 12 residues. Patients affected by ophthalmopathy presented a Clinical Activity Score of at least 3, a NOSPECS grade of at least 4, and disease duration below 3 months.

Sequencing was done on a sample of blood. This clonotype was obtained from a woman aged 40 to 49 with Graves' ophthalmopathy. The J gene is TRBJ1-2, the V gene TRBV20-1; D is possibly TRBD1 (6 bases). DNA for the CDR3: TGCAGTGCTACTCAGGGGTCTGATGGCTACACCTTC. Residues: CSATQGSDGYTF.